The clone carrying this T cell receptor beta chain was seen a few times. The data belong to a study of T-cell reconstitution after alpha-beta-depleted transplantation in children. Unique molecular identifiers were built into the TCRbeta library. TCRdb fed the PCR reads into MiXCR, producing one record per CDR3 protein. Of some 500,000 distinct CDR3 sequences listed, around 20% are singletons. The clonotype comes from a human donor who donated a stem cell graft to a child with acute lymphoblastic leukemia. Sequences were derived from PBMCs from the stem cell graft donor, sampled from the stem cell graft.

CDR3 nucleotide sequence: TGTGCCAGCAGCTTAGTAGCACTAGCGGGAGAGTCTAGCACAGATACGCAGTATTTT. Amino acids: CASSLVALAGESSTDTQYF. The chain carries TRBV7-6 and TRBJ2-3, with 11 bases that match TRBD2. This CDR3 spans 19 amino acids. Per germline, CDR1 SGHVS and CDR2 FNYEAQ. V lost 1 base and J lost 0; bases outside the gene matches: 9. Supplemented by reference TRBV7-6 and TRBJ2-3, the full variable domain reads GAGVSQSPRYKVTKRGQDVALRCDPISGHVSLYWYRQALGQGPEFLTYFNYEAQQDKSGLPNDRFSAERPEGSISTLTIQRTEQRDSAMYRCASSLVALAGESSTDTQYFGPGTRLTVL.